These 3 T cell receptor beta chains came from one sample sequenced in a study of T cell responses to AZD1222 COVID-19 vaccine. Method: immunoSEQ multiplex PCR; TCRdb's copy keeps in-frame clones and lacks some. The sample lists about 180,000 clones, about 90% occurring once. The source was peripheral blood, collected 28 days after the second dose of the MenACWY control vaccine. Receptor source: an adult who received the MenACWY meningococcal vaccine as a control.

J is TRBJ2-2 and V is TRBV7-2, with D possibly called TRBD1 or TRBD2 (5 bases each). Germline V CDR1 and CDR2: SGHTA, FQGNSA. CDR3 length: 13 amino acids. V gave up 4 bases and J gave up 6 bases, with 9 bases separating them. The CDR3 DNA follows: TGTGCCAGCAGCTGGGGGACGGCCGGGGAGCTGTTTTTT. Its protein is CASSWGTAGELFF. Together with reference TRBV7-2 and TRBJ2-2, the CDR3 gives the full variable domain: GAGVSQSPSNKVTEKGKDVELRCDPISGHTALYWYRQSLGQGLEFLIYFQGNSAPDKSGLPSDRFSAERTGGSVSTLTIQRTQQEDSAVYLCASSWGTAGELFFGEGSRLTVL.

The CDR3 nucleotides are TGTGCCAGCAGCCATCTCATCGGATTAGCGGGAAAAGAGACCCAGTACTTC. The encoded protein is CASSHLIGLAGKETQYF. The rearrangement uses TRBV3-1 (or the pseudogene TRBV3-2) and TRBJ2-5; the match to TRBD2 covers 8 bases. Germline assignment: CDR1 LGHDT and CDR2 YNNKEL (reference sequence). V lost 3 bases to trimming and J lost 3 bases; unmatched junction nucleotides: 12. CDR3 size: 17 residues.

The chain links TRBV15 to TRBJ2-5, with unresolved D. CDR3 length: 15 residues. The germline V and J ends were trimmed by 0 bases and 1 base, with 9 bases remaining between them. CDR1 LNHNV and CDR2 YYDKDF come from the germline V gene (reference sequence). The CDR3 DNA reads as TGTGCCACCAGCAGAGATCCAGCGCCCCAAGAGACCCAGTACTTC. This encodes CATSRDPAPQETQYF.